One TCR beta chain is described in this entry. What antigen it recognizes has not been identified. The record has no base qualities; no much larger clone is one base away. This sample is part of a study of blood T cell repertoires in COVID-19 (dated by TCRdb to the early 2020s). About the study as a whole: Collaborator samples came from the United States, Italy and Spain and covered acute and convalescent phases of COVID-19. The prospective study material was composed of cDNA or gDNA derived from T cells, B-cell-depleted T cells, or PBMCs. A freely available public database, intended as a resource for researchers studying the immune response to SARS-CoV-2, is where the repertoires were released. The dataset comprised deeply sampled blood TCRbeta repertoires from subjects exposed to, actively infected with, or recovered from COVID-19. Nearly every sample came with metadata listing a de-identified subject ID, COVID-19 status, age in years and sex. Where available, HLA class I and class II types were taken from metadata supplied by the sample provider and were not determined by assay-based typing. Samples came from the ongoing ImmuneRACE study (first 160 participants) plus 1,254 subjects from 6 global collaborators.

Trimming removed 2 bases from V and 0 bases from J; the gene matches leave 2 bases unexplained. CDR1 and CDR2 were assigned from the germline V gene as LGHNA and YNFKEQ. There are 16 amino acids in the CDR3, from cysteine to phenylalanine inclusive. Only the CDR3 DNA stays, 48 bases, in frame from base 1. The full study reports these points: How much clinical and demographic metadata was included differed by source and by participant, and the metadata was provided uncurated.

The collaborating institutions used their own protocols to collect whole blood in K2EDTA tubes. For TCRbeta analysis, collaborators shipped samples as frozen whole blood, isolated PBMCs, or DNA extracted from either of those sample types. TCRbeta CDR3 regions were amplified from genomic DNA using the immunoSEQ Assay, a bias-controlled multiplex PCR. Concerning the study's data processing: The number of nucleated cells in each sample was estimated from the amplification of reference gene primers within the assay. Sequence reads were collapsed and filtered to measure the absolute abundance of every unique TCRbeta CDR3 rearrangement. Productive Simpson clonality was computed per sample as the square root of Simpson's diversity index over productive rearrangements. TCRdb took this table from immuneACCESS and kept in-frame rearrangements with V and J called. Such tables lack part of the clones; where checked against another copy, unresolved V genes explain under half of the gap, and the rest is unexplained. D and trimming come from the DNA, and the V and J calls and clone size come from that table. This sample is represented by roughly 66,000 clones; about nine tenths of them were singletons. Of the sample, 6% to 8% falls within the top ten clones.

Sequenced input: peripheral blood. This chain is built from TRBV4-2 and TRBJ2-4; TRBD2 fits 9 bases in the junction. This receptor was obtained from a human donor in a cohort sampled during active COVID-19. The nucleotides are TGTGCCAGCAGCCAACGACTAGCGGTAGCCAAAAACATTCAGTACTTC. This encodes CASSQRLAVAKNIQYF.